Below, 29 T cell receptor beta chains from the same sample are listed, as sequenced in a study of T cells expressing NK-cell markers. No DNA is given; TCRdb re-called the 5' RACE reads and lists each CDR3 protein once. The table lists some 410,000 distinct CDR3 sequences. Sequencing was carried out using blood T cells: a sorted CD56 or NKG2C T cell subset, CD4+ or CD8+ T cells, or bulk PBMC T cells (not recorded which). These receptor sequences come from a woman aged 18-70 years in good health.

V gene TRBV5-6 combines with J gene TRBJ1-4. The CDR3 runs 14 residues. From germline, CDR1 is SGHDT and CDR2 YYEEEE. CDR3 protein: CASSPAWRDEKLFF.

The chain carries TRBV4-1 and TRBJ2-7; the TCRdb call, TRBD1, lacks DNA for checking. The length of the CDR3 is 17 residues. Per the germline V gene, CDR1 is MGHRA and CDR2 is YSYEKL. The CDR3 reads CASSQGGRGYSLREQYF.

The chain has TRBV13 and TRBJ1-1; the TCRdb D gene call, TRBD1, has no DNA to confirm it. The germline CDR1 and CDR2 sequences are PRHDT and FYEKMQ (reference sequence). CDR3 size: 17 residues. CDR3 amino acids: CASRIRGGASPTLEAFF.

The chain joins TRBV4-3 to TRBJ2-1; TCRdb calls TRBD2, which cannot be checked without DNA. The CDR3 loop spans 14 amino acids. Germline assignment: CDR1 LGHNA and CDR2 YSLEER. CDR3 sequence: CASGRGGSYNEQFF.

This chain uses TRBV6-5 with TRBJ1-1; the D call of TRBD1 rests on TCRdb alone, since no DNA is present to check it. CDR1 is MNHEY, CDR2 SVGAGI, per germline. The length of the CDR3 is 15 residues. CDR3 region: CASSYSGQGAFEAFF.

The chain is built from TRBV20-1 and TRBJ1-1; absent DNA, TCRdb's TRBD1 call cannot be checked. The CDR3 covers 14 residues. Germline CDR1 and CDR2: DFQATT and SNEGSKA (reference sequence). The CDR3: CSARSRAGNTDAFF.

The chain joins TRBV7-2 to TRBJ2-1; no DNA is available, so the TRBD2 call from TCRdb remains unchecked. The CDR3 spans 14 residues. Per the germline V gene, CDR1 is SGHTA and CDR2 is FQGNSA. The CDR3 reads CASSSYGRVDEQFF. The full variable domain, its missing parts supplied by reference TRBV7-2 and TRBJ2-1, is GAGVSQSPSNKVTEKGKDVELRCDPISGHTALYWYRQSLGQGLEFLIYFQGNSAPDKSGLPSDRFSAERTGGSVSTLTIQRTQQEDSAVYLCASSSYGRVDEQFFGPGTRLTVL.

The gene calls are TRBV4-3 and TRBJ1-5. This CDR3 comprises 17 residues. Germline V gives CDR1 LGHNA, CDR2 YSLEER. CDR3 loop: CASSQAPPGGPNQPQHF.

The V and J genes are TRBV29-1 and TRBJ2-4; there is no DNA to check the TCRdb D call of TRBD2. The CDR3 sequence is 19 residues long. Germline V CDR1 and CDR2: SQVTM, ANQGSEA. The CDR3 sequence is CGVEDMSAVEALAKNIQYF.

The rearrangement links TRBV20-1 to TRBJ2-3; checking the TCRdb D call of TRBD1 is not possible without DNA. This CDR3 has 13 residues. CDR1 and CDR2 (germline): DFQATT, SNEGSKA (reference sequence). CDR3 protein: CSARPSSGGPQYF.

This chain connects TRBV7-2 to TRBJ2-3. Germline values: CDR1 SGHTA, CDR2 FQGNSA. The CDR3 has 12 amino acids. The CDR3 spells CASSLGLYTQYF.

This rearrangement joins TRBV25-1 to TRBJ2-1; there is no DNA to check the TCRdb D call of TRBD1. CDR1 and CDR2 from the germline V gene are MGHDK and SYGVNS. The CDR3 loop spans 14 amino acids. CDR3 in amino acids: CASSPPWVLGEQFF.

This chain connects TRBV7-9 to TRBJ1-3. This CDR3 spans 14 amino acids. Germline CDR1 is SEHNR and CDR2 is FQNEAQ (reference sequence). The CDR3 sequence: CASNEGIPGNTIYF.

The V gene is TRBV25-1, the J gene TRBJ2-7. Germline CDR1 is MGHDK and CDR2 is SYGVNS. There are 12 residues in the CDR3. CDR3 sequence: CASSARLLEQYF.

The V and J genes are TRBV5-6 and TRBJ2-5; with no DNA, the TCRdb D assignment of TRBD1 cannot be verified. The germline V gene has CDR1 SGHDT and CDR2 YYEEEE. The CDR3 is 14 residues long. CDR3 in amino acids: CASALRPRQETQYF. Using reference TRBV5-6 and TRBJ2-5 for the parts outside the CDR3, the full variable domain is DAGVTQSPTHLIKTRGQQVTLRCSPKSGHDTVSWYQQALGQGPQFIFQYYEEEERQRGNFPDRFSGHQFPNYSSELNVNALLLGDSALYLCASALRPRQETQYFGPGTRLLVL.

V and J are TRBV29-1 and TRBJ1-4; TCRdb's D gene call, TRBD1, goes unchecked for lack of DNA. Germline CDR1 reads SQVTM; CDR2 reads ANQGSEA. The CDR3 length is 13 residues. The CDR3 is CSVTGQGNEKLFF.

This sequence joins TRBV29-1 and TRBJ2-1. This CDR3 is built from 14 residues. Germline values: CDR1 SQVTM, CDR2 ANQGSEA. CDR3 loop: CSVTSGRAYNEQFF.

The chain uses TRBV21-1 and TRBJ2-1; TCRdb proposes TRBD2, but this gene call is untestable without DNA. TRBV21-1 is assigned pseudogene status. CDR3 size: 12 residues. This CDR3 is CASSNGRNEQFF.

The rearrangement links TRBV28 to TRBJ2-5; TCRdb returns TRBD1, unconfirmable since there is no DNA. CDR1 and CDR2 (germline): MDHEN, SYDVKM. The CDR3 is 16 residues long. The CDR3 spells CASSQSPDGTQETQYF.

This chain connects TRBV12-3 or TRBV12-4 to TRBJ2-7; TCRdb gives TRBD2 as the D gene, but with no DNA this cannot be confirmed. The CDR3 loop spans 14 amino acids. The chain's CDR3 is CASSYGTSGYEQYF.

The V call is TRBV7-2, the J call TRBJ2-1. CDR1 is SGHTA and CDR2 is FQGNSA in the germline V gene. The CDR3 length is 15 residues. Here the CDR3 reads CASSLKGDSYNEQFF.

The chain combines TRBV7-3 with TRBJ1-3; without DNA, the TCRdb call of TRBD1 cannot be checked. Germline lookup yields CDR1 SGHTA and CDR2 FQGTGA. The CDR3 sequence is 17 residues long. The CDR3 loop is CASSHPPTGSSGNTIYF.

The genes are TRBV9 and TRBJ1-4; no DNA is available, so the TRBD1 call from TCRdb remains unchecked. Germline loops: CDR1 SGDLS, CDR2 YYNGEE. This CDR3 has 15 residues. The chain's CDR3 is CASGASQGQGEKLFF.

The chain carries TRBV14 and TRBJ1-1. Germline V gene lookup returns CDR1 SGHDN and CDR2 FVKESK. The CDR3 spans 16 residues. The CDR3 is CASSQDRRRVNTEAFF.

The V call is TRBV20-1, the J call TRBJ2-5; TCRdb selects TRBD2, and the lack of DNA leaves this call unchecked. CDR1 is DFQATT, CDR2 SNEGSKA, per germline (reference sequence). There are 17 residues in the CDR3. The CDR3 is CSVARSSGGADQETQYF.

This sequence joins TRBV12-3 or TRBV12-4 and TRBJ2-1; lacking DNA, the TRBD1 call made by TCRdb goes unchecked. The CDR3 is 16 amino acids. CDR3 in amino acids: CASSSRTSAAYNEQFF.

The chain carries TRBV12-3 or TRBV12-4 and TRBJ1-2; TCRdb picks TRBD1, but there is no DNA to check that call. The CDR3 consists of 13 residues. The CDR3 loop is CASRTTGYYGYTF.

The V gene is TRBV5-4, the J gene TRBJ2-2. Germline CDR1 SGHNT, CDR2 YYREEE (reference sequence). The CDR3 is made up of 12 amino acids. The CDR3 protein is CASMGNTGELFF.

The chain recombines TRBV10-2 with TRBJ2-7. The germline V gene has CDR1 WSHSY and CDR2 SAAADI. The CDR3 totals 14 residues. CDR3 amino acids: CASTRSGTHYEQYF.